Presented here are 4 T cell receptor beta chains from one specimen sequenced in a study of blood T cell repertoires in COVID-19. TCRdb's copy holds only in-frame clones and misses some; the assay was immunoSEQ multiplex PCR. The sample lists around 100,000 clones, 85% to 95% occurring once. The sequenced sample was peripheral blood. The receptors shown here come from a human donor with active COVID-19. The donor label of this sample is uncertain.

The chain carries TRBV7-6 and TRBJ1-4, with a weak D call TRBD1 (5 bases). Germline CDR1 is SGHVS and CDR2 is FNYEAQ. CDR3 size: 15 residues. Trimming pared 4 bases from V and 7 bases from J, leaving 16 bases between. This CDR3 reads CASSSWGGEAEKLFF. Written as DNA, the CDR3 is TGTGCCAGCAGCTCGTGGGGAGGGGAGGCTGAAAAACTGTTTTTT.

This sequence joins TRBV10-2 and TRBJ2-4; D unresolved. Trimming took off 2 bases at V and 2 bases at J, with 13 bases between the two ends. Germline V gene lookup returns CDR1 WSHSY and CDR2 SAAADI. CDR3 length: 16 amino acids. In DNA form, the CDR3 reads TGCGCCAGCAGTGAGAATCCTGAAGAGACCAAAAACATTCAGTACTTC. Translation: CASSENPEETKNIQYF.

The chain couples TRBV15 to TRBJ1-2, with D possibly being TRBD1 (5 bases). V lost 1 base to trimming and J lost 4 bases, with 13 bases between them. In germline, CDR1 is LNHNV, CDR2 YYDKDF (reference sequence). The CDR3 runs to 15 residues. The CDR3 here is CATSRGRGGPYGYTF. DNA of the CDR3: TGTGCCACCAGCAGAGGTCGGGGGGGTCCCTATGGCTACACCTTC.

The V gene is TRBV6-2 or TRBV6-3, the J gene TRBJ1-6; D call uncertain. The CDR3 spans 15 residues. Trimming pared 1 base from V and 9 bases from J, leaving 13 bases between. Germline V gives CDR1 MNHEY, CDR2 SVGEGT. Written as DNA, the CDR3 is TGTGCCAGCAGTTACTTGGAGGGCGCGGTTTCACCCCTCCACTTT. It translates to CASSYLEGAVSPLHF.